This T cell receptor beta chain appears in the sequencing data of a study of T cell repertoires in cytomegalovirus infection. Looking at the study overall: Public TCR beta signatures marked donors with CMV infection and the matching HLA. Study observations and caveats: Dominant in the ex vivo response were TCR beta clonotypes restricted by HLA-C and specific for CMV.

TCRdb redid the calling of the reads with MiXCR, one entry per CDR3 protein. The profile shows some 150,000 distinct CDR3 sequences, roughly a quarter of them singletons. This clonotype was seen a few times. The target antigen is unknown. Per germline, CDR1 SGHRS and CDR2 YFSETQ. This CDR3 is built from 14 residues. V lost 5 bases to trimming and J lost 9 bases; unmatched junction nucleotides: 11. The material sequenced was PBMCs. This clonotype originated in a human donor in good health (CMV status not recorded). Some clones in this sample may be carry-over from other donors' samples. This chain connects TRBV5-1 to TRBJ2-3, with 8 nucleotides matching TRBD2. The CDR3 sequence is CASSSGGVFDTQYF. The CDR3 DNA follows: TGCGCCAGCAGTTCCGGGGGGGTTTTTGACACGCAGTATTTT.